This T cell receptor beta chain was profiled in a study of blood T cell repertoires in COVID-19. Study details: Specimens from acute and convalescent COVID-19 originated in the United States, Italy and Spain. T cells, B-cell-depleted T cells, or PBMCs supplied cDNA or gDNA.

TCRdb's copy holds only in-frame clones and misses some; the assay was immunoSEQ multiplex PCR. This table holds approximately 83,000 clones, roughly three quarters found once. V lost 5 bases, J lost 1 base, and 12 bases lay in between. Germline V gives CDR1 MNHEY, CDR2 SMNVEV (reference sequence). The CDR3 consists of 14 residues. This receptor was taken from a woman over 75 with acute or convalescent COVID-19. This chain uses TRBV27 with TRBJ2-7; D perhaps matches TRBD2 (6 bases). The specimen sequenced was peripheral blood. CDR3 sequence reads: CASSPVGGSYEQYF. As DNA, the CDR3 is TGTGCCAGCAGTCCCGTGGGGGGATCCTACGAGCAGTACTTC.